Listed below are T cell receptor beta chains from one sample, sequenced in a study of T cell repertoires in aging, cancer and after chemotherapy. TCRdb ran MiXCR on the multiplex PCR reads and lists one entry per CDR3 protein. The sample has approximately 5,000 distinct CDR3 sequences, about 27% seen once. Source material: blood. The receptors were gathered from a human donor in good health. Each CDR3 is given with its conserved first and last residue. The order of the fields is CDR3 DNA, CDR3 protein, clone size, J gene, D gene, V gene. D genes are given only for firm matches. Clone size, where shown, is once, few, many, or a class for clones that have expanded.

DNA: TGTGCCAGCAGTTCCCAGGGGCGGGGCATTCAGTACTTC
CDR3: CASSSQGRGIQYF
size: few
J: TRBJ2-4
D: NA
V: TRBV12-3/TRBV12-4

DNA: TGTGCCTGGAGGGTGAACAGGGGGCGGAGGGAAGAGCAGTACTTC
CDR3: CAWRVNRGRREEQYF
size: NA
J: TRBJ2-7
D: TRBD1
V: TRBV30

DNA: TGCGCCAGCAGCAGTAGCGGGGGGGCCTACGAGCAGTACTTC
CDR3: CASSSSGGAYEQYF
size: NA
J: TRBJ2-7
D: TRBD2
V: TRBV7-9

DNA: TGTGCCAGCAGTTACTTTCGGGACAGTCGTCAGGGCTACACCTTC
CDR3: CASSYFRDSRQGYTF
size: NA
J: TRBJ1-2
D: TRBD1
V: TRBV6-2/TRBV6-3

DNA: TGCAGCGTGGACGACACGGACGGGGCCAACGTCCTGACTTTC
CDR3: CSVDDTDGANVLTF
size: large
J: TRBJ2-6
D: NA
V: TRBV29-1

DNA: TGTGCCAGTCGGAGGCGGACGGCACTGAACACTGAAGCTTTCTTT
CDR3: CASRRRTALNTEAFF
size: few
J: TRBJ1-1
D: NA
V: TRBV19

DNA: TGTGCCAGCAGTCGCAGCCTTCGGTACCAAGAGACCCAGTACTTC
CDR3: CASSRSLRYQETQYF
size: few
J: TRBJ2-5
D: NA
V: TRBV27

DNA: TGTGCCAGCCTTCCGACAGGGGAAGGGTATGGCTACACCTTC
CDR3: CASLPTGEGYGYTF
size: NA
J: TRBJ1-2
D: TRBD1
V: TRBV6-5

DNA: TGTGCCAGCATGCCCTCCCCCCAGGGCGAGCAGTACTTC
CDR3: CASMPSPQGEQYF
size: few
J: TRBJ2-7
D: NA
V: TRBV27

DNA: TGCAGCGTTGTGTCTGGGACGGTCAGAGAAACCCAGTACTTC
CDR3: CSVVSGTVRETQYF
size: large
J: TRBJ2-5
D: NA
V: TRBV29-1

DNA: TGTGCCAGTAGTACGGGACAGCTCTGGTCACCCCTCCACTTT
CDR3: CASSTGQLWSPLHF
size: NA
J: TRBJ1-6
D: TRBD1
V: TRBV19

DNA: TGTGCCAGTAGCCCTATGGACAGGGTACTTTCGGAGCAGTACTTC
CDR3: CASSPMDRVLSEQYF
size: large
J: TRBJ2-7
D: TRBD1
V: TRBV19

DNA: TGTGCCAGCAGTTACTCACCAGCTTCCTATCCTGGCTACACCTTC
CDR3: CASSYSPASYPGYTF
size: few
J: TRBJ1-2
D: NA
V: TRBV6-2/TRBV6-3

DNA: TGCAGCGTTGAGAGGGCAGGATATGGCTACACCTTC
CDR3: CSVERAGYGYTF
size: medium-sized
J: TRBJ1-2
D: NA
V: TRBV29-1

DNA: TGTGCCAGCAGTTTATTGGAGGGGAACGCCGGGGCCAACGTCCTGACTTTC
CDR3: CASSLLEGNAGANVLTF
size: medium-sized
J: TRBJ2-6
D: NA
V: TRBV27

DNA: TGTGCCAGCAGTTCAGGGGACCTTTATGGCTACACCTTC
CDR3: CASSSGDLYGYTF
size: few
J: TRBJ1-2
D: NA
V: TRBV6-5

DNA: TGTGCCAGTAGTATAAGGAACAGGAACACTGAAGCTTTCTTT
CDR3: CASSIRNRNTEAFF
size: medium-sized
J: TRBJ1-1
D: NA
V: TRBV19

DNA: TGCAGCGCCGGAGCCGGGGAGACCCAGTACTTC
CDR3: CSAGAGETQYF
size: NA
J: TRBJ2-5
D: NA
V: TRBV29-1

DNA: TGTGCCATCAGTGAGTCTGGGGGGCTCGGCACCGGGGAGCTGTTTTTT
CDR3: CAISESGGLGTGELFF
size: NA
J: TRBJ2-2
D: NA
V: TRBV10-3

DNA: TGTGCCAGCTCATCGTTCGTAGCGGGGGGCTCAGATACGCAGTATTTT
CDR3: CASSSFVAGGSDTQYF
size: medium-sized
J: TRBJ2-3
D: TRBD2
V: TRBV18

DNA: TGTGCCAGTAGTCCCAGGACAGGGGGCCTAGCCAAAAACATTCAGTACTTC
CDR3: CASSPRTGGLAKNIQYF
size: medium-sized
J: TRBJ2-4
D: TRBD1
V: TRBV19

DNA: TGTGCCTGGAGACAACAGGGGGGTGGCGGGGAGCTGTTTTTT
CDR3: CAWRQQGGGGELFF
size: medium-sized
J: TRBJ2-2
D: TRBD1
V: TRBV30